The 20 T cell receptor beta chains below were found in one sample sequenced in a study of T cells in localized non-small cell lung cancer. TCRdb's copy holds only in-frame clones and misses some; the assay was immunoSEQ multiplex PCR. The profile shows about 33,000 clones, around 86% of them singletons. The starting material was peripheral blood, obtained before any cancer treatment. The receptors come from a male donor older than 55 with stage III lung adenocarcinoma.

The gene calls are TRBV5-1 and TRBJ1-2; D is possibly TRBD1 (6 bases). The CDR3 spans 14 residues. Germline V gives CDR1 SGHRS, CDR2 YFSETQ. With 4 bases removed from V and 8 bases from J, the gap between germline ends came to 18 bases. CDR3 in DNA: TGCGCCAGCAGCCCTATCATAACAGGGCAAGGCTACACCTTC. Its protein is CASSPIITGQGYTF.

V is TRBV5-6 and J is TRBJ1-1, with D unresolved. Germline loops: CDR1 SGHDT, CDR2 YYEEEE. This CDR3 spans 13 amino acids. Trimming removed 3 bases from V and 5 bases from J, with 11 bases in between. CDR3 coding DNA: TGTGCCAGCAGCTCAGTAGGAGTGACTGAAGCTTTCTTT. As protein: CASSSVGVTEAFF.

This clone was counted a single time. The rearrangement links TRBV19 to TRBJ1-5; D not certain. The CDR3 has 19 residues. Between the trimmed V and J ends, which lost 8 bases and 0 bases, there was a span of 26 bases. Germline V CDR1 and CDR2: LNHDA, SQIVND (reference sequence). CDR3 protein: CASFFRVRPIEYSNQPQHF. The DNA for the CDR3 is TGTGCCAGTTTTTTCCGGGTCCGCCCCATTGAATATAGCAATCAGCCCCAGCATTTT.

The V gene is TRBV7-9, the J gene TRBJ2-6; no reliable D call. The V end was cut by 4 bases, the J end by 0 bases, with 7 bases between. The CDR3 runs 15 residues. Germline lookup yields CDR1 SEHNR and CDR2 FQNEAQ (reference sequence). In DNA form, the CDR3 reads TGTGCCAGCAGCTACAGAAACTCTGGGGCCAACGTCCTGACTTTC. Translating gives CASSYRNSGANVLTF.

This chain links TRBV7-8 with TRBJ1-1; tentatively, D is TRBD1 (5 bases). CDR3 length equals 15 residues. Germline V lookup: CDR1 SGHVS, CDR2 FQNEAQ. V was clipped by 5 bases and J by 0 bases, with 13 bases between them. This CDR3 is CASSPTTAMNTEAFF. As DNA, the CDR3 is TGTGCCAGCAGCCCGACGACAGCGATGAACACTGAAGCTTTCTTT. The variable domain in full, with the rest retrieved from reference TRBV7-8 and TRBJ1-1, is GAGVSQSPRYKVAKRGQDVALRCDPISGHVSLFWYQQALGQGPEFLTYFQNEAQLDKSGLPSDRFFAERPEGSVSTLKIQRTQQEDSAVYLCASSPTTAMNTEAFFGQGTRLTVV.

V gene TRBV28 combines with J gene TRBJ2-2; 8 bases are shared with TRBD2. This CDR3 contains 15 residues. From germline, CDR1 is MDHEN and CDR2 SYDVKM. Losses at the gene ends were 6 bases for V and 4 bases for J; bases not matched to a gene: 7. The CDR3 protein is CASSRGGPSTGELFF. The CDR3 nucleotides are TGTGCCAGCAGCCGGGGGGGACCCAGCACCGGGGAGCTGTTTTTT.

The chain uses TRBV27 and TRBJ2-7; no firm D call. Germline V gene lookup returns CDR1 MNHEY and CDR2 SMNVEV (reference sequence). The CDR3 runs to 18 residues. The germline V and J ends were trimmed by 3 bases and 4 bases, with 25 bases remaining between them. The CDR3 region has the DNA TGTGCCAGCAGTTTTACTCCGACTGGGGTCCGCCCCCAATACGAGCAGTACTTC. Translating gives CASSFTPTGVRPQYEQYF.

In regard to this clone: The junction and the germline gene differ at one end; a read error may be behind it. The gene calls are TRBV6-5 and TRBJ1-2; D gene unclear. The CDR3 is made up of 11 amino acids. CDR1 is MNHEY and CDR2 is SVGAGI in the germline V gene. CDR3: CASSSMDLNYF. In DNA form, the CDR3 reads TGTGCCAGCAGTTCCATGGACCTAAATTACTTC.

This sequence joins TRBV28 and TRBJ2-3; no firm D call. The V and J ends lost 10 bases and 2 bases respectively, with 13 bases between them. Germline CDR1 is MDHEN and CDR2 is SYDVKM. The CDR3 covers 13 residues. The CDR3 sequence: CAITHPPTDTQYF. As DNA, the CDR3 is TGTGCCATCACCCACCCCCCCACAGATACGCAGTATTTT.

This clone has a single count. The rearrangement joins TRBV7-9 to TRBJ2-1; D might be TRBD2 (6 bases). The germline V gene has CDR1 SEHNR and CDR2 FQNEAQ (reference sequence). The CDR3 loop spans 15 amino acids. The V end lost 6 bases, the J end lost 2 bases, and 14 bases lay between the germline ends. The CDR3 here is CASSTGRGPYNEQFF. CDR3 coding DNA: TGTGCCAGCAGTACCGGGAGAGGACCCTACAATGAGCAGTTCTTC.

The chain carries TRBV5-4 and TRBJ2-1; 7 bases align to TRBD1. From germline, CDR1 is SGHNT and CDR2 YYREEE (reference sequence). V lost 4 bases and J lost 3; bases outside the gene matches: 4. The CDR3 spans 14 residues. CDR3 bases: TGTGCCAGCAGCCCGGACAGGTTCTACAATGAGCAGTTCTTC. Amino acids: CASSPDRFYNEQFF.

The CDR3 DNA is TGCGCCAGCAGCTTGGTACAGATGAACACTGAAGCTTTCTTT. This gives the protein CASSLVQMNTEAFF. The chain carries TRBV5-1 and TRBJ1-1; D is undetermined. Germline values: CDR1 SGHRS, CDR2 YFSETQ. This CDR3 is 14 amino acids long. V lost 0 bases, J lost 0 bases, and 6 bases lay in between.

The sample holds a few counts of this clone. V gene TRBV7-9 combines with J gene TRBJ2-5, with D tentatively TRBD1 (5 bases). This CDR3 region has 13 residues. Germline V gene lookup returns CDR1 SEHNR and CDR2 FQNEAQ (reference sequence). Deletions cut 5 bases from V and 0 bases from J, with 7 bases between. CDR3 amino acids: CASSQTDQETQYF. The CDR3 bases are TGTGCCAGCAGCCAGACAGACCAAGAGACCCAGTACTTC.

V usage is TRBV27 and J usage is TRBJ1-1; 8 bases are shared with TRBD1. Germline V gene data show CDR1 as MNHEY and CDR2 as SMNVEV (reference sequence). The CDR3 is 16 amino acids. Unmatched junction bases numbered 13, after V lost 2 bases and J lost 8 bases. CDR3 sequence reads: CASSLIFSTGVTEAFF. DNA for the CDR3: TGTGCCAGCAGTTTAATTTTTTCGACAGGGGTGACCGAAGCTTTCTTT.

This clone has only one observation. This chain connects TRBV18 to TRBJ2-5; 8 bases map to TRBD1. This CDR3 spans 15 amino acids. V gave up 3 bases and J gave up 1 base; unmatched junction bases: 4. In germline, CDR1 is KGHSH, CDR2 LQKENI. This CDR3 is CASSPFQGAQETQYF. DNA for the CDR3: TGTGCCAGCTCACCCTTTCAGGGGGCCCAAGAGACCCAGTACTTC. Full variable domain (remainder filled in from reference TRBV18 and TRBJ2-5): NAGVMQNPRHLVRRRGQEARLRCSPMKGHSHVYWYRQLPEEGLKFMVYLQKENIIDESGMPKERFSAEFPKEGPSILRIQQVVRGDSAAYFCASSPFQGAQETQYFGPGTRLLVL.

V usage is TRBV6-6 and J usage is TRBJ1-1; D unresolved. Germline-derived CDR1 and CDR2 are MNHNY and SVGAGI (reference sequence). The CDR3 covers 15 residues. V was cut by 0 bases and J by 11 bases, with 19 bases left in between. The CDR3 DNA follows: TGTGCCAGCAGTTACTCGGGCGGAGGGCGGAAGTCGGCTTTCTTT. It encodes CASSYSGGGRKSAFF.

The chain is built from TRBV7-6 and TRBJ2-1; the D is unclear. V shed 1 base and J shed 7 bases, with 8 bases lying between them. Germline V gene sequence: CDR1 SGHVS, CDR2 FNYEAQ. The CDR3 is 13 residues long. The CDR3 coding sequence is TGTGCCAGCAGCTTAGGACCGAGTAATGAGCAGTTCTTC. Its translation is CASSLGPSNEQFF.

This rearrangement joins TRBV21-1 to TRBJ1-2. TRBV21-1 is a documented pseudogene. The CDR3 extends over 17 amino acids. CDR3 bases: TGTGCCAGCAGTGGGAGTTTGGGGTACAGAACGAACTATGGCTACACCTTC. It yields the protein CASSGSLGYRTNYGYTF.

V usage is TRBV5-4 and J usage is TRBJ2-6; D is uncertain. The CDR3 covers 16 residues. Trimming shortened V by 5 bases and J by 4 bases, and 16 bases separated the two germline ends. CDR1 is SGHNT and CDR2 is YYREEE in the germline V gene (reference sequence). The CDR3 DNA reads as TGTGCCAGCAGTCGGGTGGGCCCGGAGGGGGCCAACGTCCTGACTTTC. Translated: CASSRVGPEGANVLTF.

The V call is TRBV5-4, the J call TRBJ2-2; D is undetermined. Germline V gene sequence: CDR1 SGHNT, CDR2 YYREEE (reference sequence). Trimming took off 2 bases at V and 4 bases at J, with 15 bases between the two ends. This CDR3 has 16 amino acids. CDR3: CASSFTRDLSTGELFF. In DNA, the CDR3 is TGTGCCAGCAGCTTTACCAGAGACCTCTCCACCGGGGAGCTGTTTTTT.